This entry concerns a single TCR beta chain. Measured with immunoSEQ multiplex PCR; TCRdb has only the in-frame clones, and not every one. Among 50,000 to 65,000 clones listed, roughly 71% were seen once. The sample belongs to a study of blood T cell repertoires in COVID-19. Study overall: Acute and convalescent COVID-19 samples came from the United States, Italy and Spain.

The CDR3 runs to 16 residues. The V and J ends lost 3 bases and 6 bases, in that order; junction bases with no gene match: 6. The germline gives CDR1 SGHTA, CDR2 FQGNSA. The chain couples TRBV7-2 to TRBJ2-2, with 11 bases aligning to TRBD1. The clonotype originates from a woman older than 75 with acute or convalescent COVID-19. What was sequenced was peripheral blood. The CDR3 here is CASSLDRGRSAGELFF. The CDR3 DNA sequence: TGTGCCAGCAGCTTGGACAGGGGGCGTTCAGCCGGGGAGCTGTTTTTT.